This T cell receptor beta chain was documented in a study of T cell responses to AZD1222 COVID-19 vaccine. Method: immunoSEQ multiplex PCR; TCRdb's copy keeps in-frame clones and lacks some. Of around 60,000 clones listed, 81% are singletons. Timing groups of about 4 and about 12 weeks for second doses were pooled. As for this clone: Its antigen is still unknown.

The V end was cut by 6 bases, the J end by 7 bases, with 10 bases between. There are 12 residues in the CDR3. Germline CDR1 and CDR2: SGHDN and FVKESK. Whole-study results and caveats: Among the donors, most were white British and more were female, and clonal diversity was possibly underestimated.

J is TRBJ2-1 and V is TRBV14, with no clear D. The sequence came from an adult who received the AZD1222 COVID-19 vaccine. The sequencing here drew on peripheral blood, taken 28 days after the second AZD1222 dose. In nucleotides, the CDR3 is TGTGCCAGCAGTCGACTGATAAATGAGCAGTTCTTC. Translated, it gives CASSRLINEQFF.